Given below is one TCR beta chain in context. Repertoires were generated with immunoSEQ multiplex PCR, while TCRdb's copy carries only in-frame clones and drops some. The top ten hold roughly 2% of the sample, which has 200,000 to 300,000 clones, about four fifths seen once. The sample is drawn from a study of blood T cell repertoires in COVID-19. The origin of this receptor is a man aged 25 to 45 who had recovered from COVID-19. The sample was peripheral blood.

CDR3: CASSSFYEQYV. CDR3 nucleotide sequence: TGTGCCAGCAGCTCGTTCTACGAGCAGTACGTC. V and J are TRBV11-2 and TRBJ2-7; no definite D call. This CDR3 has 11 amino acids. The germline gives CDR1 SGHAT, CDR2 FQNNGV. The germline V and J ends were trimmed by 4 bases and 3 bases, with 4 bases remaining between them.